This T cell receptor beta chain was identified in a study of PD-1 blockade in mismatch repair-deficient tumors. Using immunoSEQ multiplex PCR, the repertoire was profiled, and TCRdb retains in-frame clones only, with some absent. The sample consists of tens of thousands of clones, around 80% of them appearing once. With 6 bases clipped from V and 0 bases from J, the junction kept 8 bases outside the gene matches. Per the germline V gene, CDR1 is KGHSH and CDR2 is LQKENI. This CDR3 has 16 residues. The chain recombines TRBV18 with TRBJ1-3, with TRBD1 identical over 7 bases. Sequencing used PBMCs, obtained 6 to 7 weeks after starting pembrolizumab. The sequence was collected from an adult with mismatch repair-deficient cancer. As DNA, the CDR3 is TGTGCCAGCTCGATTGCAGGGGGGAGCTCTGGAAACACCATATATTTT. Its translation is CASSIAGGSSGNTIYF.